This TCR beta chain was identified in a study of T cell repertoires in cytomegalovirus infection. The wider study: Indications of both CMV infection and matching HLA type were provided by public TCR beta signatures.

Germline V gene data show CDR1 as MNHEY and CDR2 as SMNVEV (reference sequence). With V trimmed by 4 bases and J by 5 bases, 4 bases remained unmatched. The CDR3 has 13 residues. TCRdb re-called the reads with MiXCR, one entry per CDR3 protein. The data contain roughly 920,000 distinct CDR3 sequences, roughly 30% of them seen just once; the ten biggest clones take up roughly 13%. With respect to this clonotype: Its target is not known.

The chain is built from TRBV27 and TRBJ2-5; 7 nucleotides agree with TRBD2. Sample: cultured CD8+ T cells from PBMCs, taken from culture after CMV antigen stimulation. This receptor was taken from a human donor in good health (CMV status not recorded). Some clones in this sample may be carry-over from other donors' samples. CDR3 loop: CASSYGTTETQYF. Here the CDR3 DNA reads TGTGCCAGCAGTTATGGGACTACGGAGACCCAGTACTTC.